This is a list of T cell receptor beta chains from one sample in a study of CD8+ T cells in alopecia areata. TCRdb keeps only in-frame clones here, not all; method: immunoSEQ multiplex PCR. Of about 190,000 clones in the sample, around 56% are singletons; the top ten hold roughly 0.7%. The sequencing used CD4+ T cells sorted from blood, collected at week 4, from a patient treated with tofacitinib. Source of these receptors: a human donor with alopecia areata. Each CDR3 is given with its conserved first and last residue. D genes are given only for firm matches. The size entry is marked missing in some rows and otherwise reads once, few, many or a size class.

size	V	length	J	D	CDR3	DNA
-	TRBV30	12	TRBJ1-1	-	CAWSWGDSEAFF	TGTGCCTGGAGTTGGGGGGACTCTGAAGCTTTCTTT
-	TRBV10-3	16	TRBJ2-1	TRBD2	CAISDSGGSSYNEQFF	TGTGCCATCAGTGACTCGGGAGGGAGCTCCTACAATGAGCAGTTCTTC
-	TRBV7-2	14	TRBJ2-7	-	CASSPLALGYEQYF	TGTGCCAGCAGCCCCCTAGCCTTGGGGTACGAGCAGTACTTC
few	TRBV29-1	14	TRBJ1-1	TRBD1	CSVVRDRVDTEAFF	TGCAGCGTCGTCCGGGACAGGGTAGATACTGAAGCTTTCTTT
-	TRBV5-1	15	TRBJ2-7	TRBD1	CASSLAWDRVAEQYF	TGCGCCAGCAGCTTGGCGTGGGACAGGGTAGCCGAGCAGTACTTC
-	TRBV30	16	TRBJ2-7	-	CAWSVLGLRGSYEQYF	TGTGCCTGGAGTGTACTCGGACTCCGGGGGAGCTACGAGCAGTACTTC
-	TRBV25-1	15	TRBJ2-5	-	CASSPLGAYQETQYF	TGTGCCAGCAGCCCTCTAGGGGCCTACCAAGAGACCCAGTACTTC
-	TRBV29-1	14	TRBJ2-2	-	CSALRGPNTGELFF	TGCAGCGCCCTCAGAGGACCGAACACCGGGGAGCTGTTTTTT
-	TRBV4-3	14	TRBJ2-3	-	CASSQAQGTDTQYF	TGCGCCAGCAGCCAGGCACAGGGCACAGATACGCAGTATTTT
few	TRBV29-1	11	TRBJ2-7	-	CSVERAYEQYF	TGCAGCGTTGAGAGGGCCTACGAGCAGTACTTC
few	TRBV14	15	TRBJ2-7	-	CASSRWDLVGAEQYF	TGTGCCAGCAGCAGATGGGACCTGGTTGGAGCCGAGCAGTACTTC
few	TRBV10-3	15	TRBJ2-6	-	CAISESVSGANVLTF	TGTGCCATCAGTGAATCGGTTTCTGGGGCCAACGTCCTGACTTTC
-	TRBV25-1	17	TRBJ2-1	TRBD2	CASRGSGSSYSYNEQFF	TGTGCCAGCAGGGGTAGCGGGAGCTCTTACTCCTACAATGAGCAGTTCTTC
once	TRBV4-3	13	TRBJ2-1	TRBD2	CASSQPLAGKQFF	TGCGCCAGCAGCCAGCCTCTAGCGGGGAAGCAGTTCTTC
-	TRBV7-8	14	TRBJ2-7	TRBD1	CASSSPGQLVEQYF	TGTGCCAGCAGCTCCCCGGGACAGCTGGTCGAGCAGTACTTC
-	TRBV6-1	13	TRBJ1-4	-	CASSEVVGEKLFF	TGTGCCAGCAGTGAAGTGGTAGGCGAAAAACTGTTTTTT
few	TRBV28	15	TRBJ2-3	-	CASSGEGGRTDTQYF	TGTGCCAGCAGCGGGGAAGGGGGACGAACAGATACGCAGTATTTT